A selection of T cell receptor beta chains follows, all from one sample in a study of blood T cell repertoires in COVID-19. Sequencing used immunoSEQ multiplex PCR; TCRdb keeps in-frame clones, though not all of them. The table includes about 350,000 clones, around nine tenths detected once. The sample consisted of PBMCs or T cells enriched from blood (not recorded which). These receptors came from a woman in her thirties who had been exposed to COVID-19. The CDR3 runs from the conserved cysteine through the conserved F or W. The order of the fields is J gene, clone size, D gene, V gene, CDR3 DNA, CDR3 protein. A D gene is named only where the DNA matches it firmly. Rows give clone size only sometimes, using once, few, many, or a class for an expanded clone.

j_gene: TRBJ2-4
abundance: -
d_gene: TRBD2
v_gene: TRBV7-9
CDR3nt: TGTGCCAGCAGCTTAAGGACTAGCGGGGAGGCGGACATTCAGTACTTC
CDR3aa: CASSLRTSGEADIQYF

j_gene: TRBJ2-1
abundance: -
d_gene: -
v_gene: TRBV15
CDR3nt: TGTGCCACCAGCAGAGACAGGGGAAATGAGCAGTTCTTC
CDR3aa: CATSRDRGNEQFF

j_gene: TRBJ1-5
abundance: once
d_gene: -
v_gene: TRBV7-2
CDR3nt: TGTGCCAGCAGCCTAACCCGAGATCAGCCCCAGCATTTT
CDR3aa: CASSLTRDQPQHF

j_gene: TRBJ2-5
abundance: -
d_gene: TRBD2
v_gene: TRBV19
CDR3nt: TGTGCCAGTAGTATCCGCCCCACTAGCGGTATAGAGACCCAGTACTTC
CDR3aa: CASSIRPTSGIETQYF

j_gene: TRBJ2-7
abundance: -
d_gene: TRBD2
v_gene: TRBV5-1
CDR3nt: TGCGCCAGCAGCTTAATAGCGGGAGAAGGCGAGCAGTACTTC
CDR3aa: CASSLIAGEGEQYF

j_gene: TRBJ2-3
abundance: -
d_gene: TRBD2
v_gene: TRBV7-9
CDR3nt: TGTGCCAGCAGCCTCAAGCGTGCGGTAGCGGGAGCATCAGATACGCAGTATTTT
CDR3aa: CASSLKRAVAGASDTQYF

j_gene: TRBJ1-4
abundance: -
d_gene: TRBD1
v_gene: TRBV10-1
CDR3nt: TGCGCCAGCAGTGACCGGACAGGTGGAAATGAAAAACTGTTTTTT
CDR3aa: CASSDRTGGNEKLFF

j_gene: TRBJ2-7
abundance: once
d_gene: TRBD1
v_gene: TRBV27
CDR3nt: TGTGCCAGCAGTTCCAGACAGGGATCGCAATACGAGCAGTACTTC
CDR3aa: CASSSRQGSQYEQYF

j_gene: TRBJ2-1
abundance: -
d_gene: TRBD2
v_gene: TRBV5-1
CDR3nt: TGCGCCAGCGTGATTGAAGCGGGGGTGGCCTACAATGAGCAGTTCTTC
CDR3aa: CASVIEAGVAYNEQFF

j_gene: TRBJ1-6
abundance: -
d_gene: -
v_gene: TRBV27
CDR3nt: TGTGCCAGCAGTCCTCTCGGGGTGACCTATAATTCACCCCTCCACTTT
CDR3aa: CASSPLGVTYNSPLHF

j_gene: TRBJ2-1
abundance: -
d_gene: -
v_gene: TRBV9
CDR3nt: TGTGCCAGCAGCGGAACAGGGGAGGCCTACAATGAGCAGTTCTTC
CDR3aa: CASSGTGEAYNEQFF

j_gene: TRBJ2-7
abundance: -
d_gene: TRBD1
v_gene: TRBV5-1
CDR3nt: TGCGCCAGCAGCTGGGAGACAGGGCTCACCTACGAGCAGTACTTC
CDR3aa: CASSWETGLTYEQYF

j_gene: TRBJ2-1
abundance: once
d_gene: TRBD2
v_gene: TRBV7-9
CDR3nt: TGTGCCAGCAGCTTTACTAGCGGGTCAAATGAGCAGTTCTTC
CDR3aa: CASSFTSGSNEQFF

j_gene: TRBJ1-3
abundance: -
d_gene: -
v_gene: TRBV7-9
CDR3nt: TGTGCCAGCAGCCCCTGGACAGCAAAATCCTCTGGAAACACCATATATTTT
CDR3aa: CASSPWTAKSSGNTIYF

j_gene: TRBJ1-2
abundance: -
d_gene: -
v_gene: TRBV4-2
CDR3nt: TGTGCCAGCAGCCAGGAAGTCGGACAGCAAAGTGGCTACACCTTC
CDR3aa: CASSQEVGQQSGYTF

j_gene: TRBJ1-1
abundance: -
d_gene: -
v_gene: TRBV9
CDR3nt: TGTGCCAGCAGCGTAGCTGTTCAGGGGCTGATCGGGGCTTTCTTT
CDR3aa: CASSVAVQGLIGAFF

j_gene: TRBJ2-7
abundance: -
d_gene: TRBD1
v_gene: TRBV6-5
CDR3nt: TGTGCCAGCAGTTACGACAGGGGGATTTACGAGCAGTACTTC
CDR3aa: CASSYDRGIYEQYF

j_gene: TRBJ1-1
abundance: -
d_gene: -
v_gene: TRBV10-3
CDR3nt: TGTGCCATCAGGGATGGAGGGAGCACTGAAGCTTTCTTT
CDR3aa: CAIRDGGSTEAFF

j_gene: TRBJ2-2
abundance: few
d_gene: TRBD2
v_gene: TRBV5-4
CDR3nt: TGTGCCAGCAGGCTAGCGGGAGGGCCGTCCGGGGAGCTGTTTTTT
CDR3aa: CASRLAGGPSGELFF

j_gene: TRBJ2-7
abundance: -
d_gene: -
v_gene: TRBV12-3/TRBV12-4
CDR3nt: TGTGCCAGCAGTTACCCTAGCTCCCAGCAGTACTTC
CDR3aa: CASSYPSSQQYF

j_gene: TRBJ2-7
abundance: -
d_gene: -
v_gene: TRBV27
CDR3nt: TGTGCCAGCAGTTTGACTAGCTCCTACGAGCAGTACTTC
CDR3aa: CASSLTSSYEQYF

j_gene: TRBJ1-1
abundance: -
d_gene: TRBD1
v_gene: TRBV6-5
CDR3nt: TGTGCCAGCAGTTACCTCGACAGGGGTGTTACTGAAGCTTTCTTT
CDR3aa: CASSYLDRGVTEAFF

j_gene: TRBJ1-1
abundance: -
d_gene: -
v_gene: TRBV9
CDR3nt: TGTGCCAGCAGCGTAGGTGGGCAGACTGAAGCTTTCTTT
CDR3aa: CASSVGGQTEAFF

j_gene: TRBJ2-5
abundance: -
d_gene: TRBD2
v_gene: TRBV6-5
CDR3nt: TGTGCCAGCAGTTCCGGGACTAGCGGAAGCCAGTACTTC
CDR3aa: CASSSGTSGSQYF

j_gene: TRBJ1-3
abundance: -
d_gene: -
v_gene: TRBV19
CDR3nt: TGTGCCAGTAGTATCGGCGGGGACCCCTACTCTGGAAACACCATATATTTT
CDR3aa: CASSIGGDPYSGNTIYF

j_gene: TRBJ1-5
abundance: -
d_gene: TRBD1
v_gene: TRBV27
CDR3nt: TGTGCCAGCAGTAGGCTCTTCAGGGGGCTTAAGCAGTACCAGCATTTT
CDR3aa: CASSRLFRGLKQYQHF

j_gene: TRBJ2-7
abundance: -
d_gene: TRBD1
v_gene: TRBV2
CDR3nt: TGTGCCAGCAGGGGGGGACAGGGAGGCTACGAGCAGTACTTC
CDR3aa: CASRGGQGGYEQYF

j_gene: TRBJ2-7
abundance: -
d_gene: -
v_gene: TRBV30
CDR3nt: TGTGCCTGGAGTGTACTCGCCCACGAGCAGTACTTC
CDR3aa: CAWSVLAHEQYF

j_gene: TRBJ2-3
abundance: -
d_gene: TRBD2
v_gene: TRBV3-1/TRBV3-2
CDR3nt: TGTGCCAGCACCCGACGGGAGGGGGGGACCACAGATACGCAGTATTTT
CDR3aa: CASTRREGGTTDTQYF

j_gene: TRBJ2-7
abundance: -
d_gene: TRBD1
v_gene: TRBV28
CDR3nt: TGTGCCAGCAGCCCAGCACCGGGACAGGGGGCGTACGAGCAGTACTTC
CDR3aa: CASSPAPGQGAYEQYF

j_gene: TRBJ1-2
abundance: -
d_gene: -
v_gene: TRBV15
CDR3nt: TGTGCCACCAGCAACACTAACCAGGGGGGCTACACCTTC
CDR3aa: CATSNTNQGGYTF